A selection of T cell receptor beta chains follows, all from one sample in a study of cytomegalovirus exposure and HLA in healthy donors. Generated by immunoSEQ multiplex PCR, the TCRdb table keeps only in-frame clones and is missing some. The sample comprises 110,000 to 150,000 clones, approximately 84% of which are singletons, and approximately 9.7% rests with the top ten. Sequencing was done on a sample of PBMCs. The receptors derive from a woman in her sixties in good health and CMV-seropositive. Each CDR3 is given with its conserved first and last residue. A D gene is named only where the DNA matches it firmly. Where a row states a size, it is once, few, many or the class of an expanded clone; other rows omit it.

D	size	V	J	DNA	CDR3
TRBD2	-	TRBV27	TRBJ2-7	TGTGCCAGCAGTTCCGGAGTAGCGGGAACCTACGAGCAGTACTTC	CASSSGVAGTYEQYF
TRBD1	-	TRBV5-1	TRBJ2-1	TGCGCCAGCAGCTGGCGGACAGGGGGCAATGAGCAGTTCTTC	CASSWRTGGNEQFF
TRBD2	-	TRBV6-1	TRBJ2-1	TGTGCCAGCTCCAGCGGGAGTGGTAATGAGCAGTTCTTC	CASSSGSGNEQFF
TRBD2	-	TRBV7-3	TRBJ2-1	TGTGCCAGCAGCTTGTATAGCGGGAGAGGAGTCAATGAGCAGTTCTTC	CASSLYSGRGVNEQFF
-	-	TRBV11-3	TRBJ1-1	TGTGCCAGCAGCCCTCGGAGGGAGAACACTGAAGCTTTCTTT	CASSPRRENTEAFF
TRBD2	-	TRBV9	TRBJ2-7	TGTGCCAGCAGCGTAGGGCTAGCGGGAGGCTACGAGCAGTACTTC	CASSVGLAGGYEQYF
-	-	TRBV15	TRBJ1-2	TGTGCCACCAGCAGAGATTGGGGGAGGGACTATGGCTACACCTTC	CATSRDWGRDYGYTF
-	-	TRBV28	TRBJ1-2	TGTGCCAGCAGTACCACAGGGAACTATGGCTACACCTTC	CASSTTGNYGYTF
TRBD2	once	TRBV27	TRBJ2-1	TGTGCCAGCAGTTTATCGACTAGCGGGAGAGGTGAGCAGTTCTTC	CASSLSTSGRGEQFF
-	-	TRBV9	TRBJ2-2	TGTGCCAGCAGCGCAGGGGATTACACCGGGGAGCTGTTTTTT	CASSAGDYTGELFF
TRBD1	-	TRBV29-1	TRBJ2-7	TGCAGCGTTGAAGGACAGGGGGCAGACGAGCAGTACTTC	CSVEGQGADEQYF
TRBD1	-	TRBV7-2	TRBJ1-1	TGTGCCAGCAGCTTCTTCGGGACAGGGGCTACTGAAGCTTTCTTT	CASSFFGTGATEAFF
-	-	TRBV5-4	TRBJ2-7	TGTGCCAGCAGCTGGGGCCTAGCAGGGGGGACCTACGAGCAGTACTTC	CASSWGLAGGTYEQYF
-	-	TRBV7-2	TRBJ1-5	TGTGCCAGCAGCTTAATCTGGGGGCATCAGCCCCAGCATTTT	CASSLIWGHQPQHF
-	once	TRBV13	TRBJ1-4	TGTGCCAGCAGCGACAGGCTCTCTAATGAAAAACTGTTTTTT	CASSDRLSNEKLFF
-	-	TRBV4-1	TRBJ1-4	TGCGCCAGCAGTCCGGGGAGGGCTAATGAAAAACTGTTTTTT	CASSPGRANEKLFF
TRBD2	-	TRBV27	TRBJ2-1	TGTGCCAGCACCAAAGCGGGAGGGCCCAATGAGCAGTTCTTC	CASTKAGGPNEQFF
TRBD1	-	TRBV7-2	TRBJ2-5	TGTGCCAGCAGCTCAAGGCCCCGGGACAGCCAAGAGACCCAGTACTTC	CASSSRPRDSQETQYF
TRBD1	-	TRBV2	TRBJ2-2	TGTGCCAGCAGTGGAGACCAGGACAGGGGTGGTTCCGGGGAGCTGTTTTTT	CASSGDQDRGGSGELFF
TRBD2	-	TRBV4-3	TRBJ2-3	TGCGCCAGCAGCCGCCCGCGCTCGGTCCGGACTAGCCCAACAGATACGCAGTATTTT	CASSRPRSVRTSPTDTQYF
TRBD1	-	TRBV13	TRBJ1-2	TGTGCCAGCAGCTCCTTACAGGGGGCACGTGGTGGCTACACCTTC	CASSSLQGARGGYTF
TRBD1	-	TRBV30	TRBJ2-2	TGTGCCTGGAGTAAATGGGACAGGGGGAGGACCGGGGAGCTGTTTTTT	CAWSKWDRGRTGELFF
-	-	TRBV6-6	TRBJ2-5	TGTGCCAGCACCCTCCCCGGCCAAGAGACCCAGTACTTC	CASTLPGQETQYF
-	-	TRBV5-4	TRBJ1-2	TGTGCCAGCAGCTCCAGGGAGGGCTATGGCTACACCTTC	CASSSREGYGYTF
-	-	TRBV29-1	TRBJ2-5	TGCAGCGGGGTCTTCCGGGACAACGAGACCCAGTACTTC	CSGVFRDNETQYF
-	-	TRBV15	TRBJ1-5	TGTGCCACCAGCAGAGCCGGTGGCAATCAGCCCCAGCATTTT	CATSRAGGNQPQHF
-	-	TRBV5-4	TRBJ2-5	TGTGCCAGCAGCTTACTAGCCAGGCAAGAGACCCAGTACTTC	CASSLLARQETQYF
-	-	TRBV10-2	TRBJ2-1	TGCGCCAGCAGTGAGTCGATACAGCCTGAGCAGTTCTTC	CASSESIQPEQFF
TRBD1	-	TRBV7-7	TRBJ2-5	TGTGCTAGCAGCTTAGGACAGGGGGTTCAAGAGACCCAGTACTTC	CASSLGQGVQETQYF
-	few	TRBV10-3	TRBJ1-4	TGTGCCATCAGTGAAGGTCGGGGTGAAAAACTGTTTTTT	CAISEGRGEKLFF
TRBD1	-	TRBV5-4	TRBJ2-1	TGTGCCAGCAGCTTCGGGACAGCTTACAATGAGCAGTTCTTC	CASSFGTAYNEQFF
TRBD1	-	TRBV19	TRBJ2-1	TGTGCCAGTAACGGAGTGGGGACAGGGGTGTCTAATGAGCAGTTCTTC	CASNGVGTGVSNEQFF
TRBD2	-	TRBV4-1	TRBJ2-7	TGCGCCAGCAGCCAAGCAGCGGGGTCTTACGAGCAGTACTTC	CASSQAAGSYEQYF
TRBD1	-	TRBV28	TRBJ2-5	TGTGCCAGCAGGGCCGGGACAGAAGAGACCCAGTACTTC	CASRAGTEETQYF
-	-	TRBV5-4	TRBJ2-7	TGTGCCAGCAGCTTTTCGACTGGGTACGAGCAGTACTTC	CASSFSTGYEQYF
TRBD1	-	TRBV7-3	TRBJ2-7	TGTGCCAGCAGCCCAAAACCGACAGGGGCCAGCTCCTACGAGCAGTACTTC	CASSPKPTGASSYEQYF
-	-	TRBV14	TRBJ2-7	TGTGCCAGCAGCCAATACTCCTACGAGCAGTACTTC	CASSQYSYEQYF
TRBD2	-	TRBV30	TRBJ2-7	TGTGCCTGGACCGGGACTAGCGGGAGGCCCTCGAGCTCCTACGAGCAGTACTTC	CAWTGTSGRPSSSYEQYF
-	-	TRBV30	TRBJ2-5	TGTGCCTGGACGACCGGGGCGGGCGGGGCCCAAGAGACCCAGTACTTC	CAWTTGAGGAQETQYF
-	-	TRBV7-2	TRBJ1-4	TGTGCCAGCAGCTTACCAGGGACTAATGAAAAACTGTTTTTT	CASSLPGTNEKLFF
-	-	TRBV27	TRBJ2-7	TGTGCCAGCAGTTTATCTTCACTAGAAGAGCAGTACTTC	CASSLSSLEEQYF
TRBD1	few	TRBV6-1	TRBJ1-1	TGTGCCAGCAGTGAAGCGGGACAGAGTCACACTGAAGCTTTCTTT	CASSEAGQSHTEAFF
-	-	TRBV27	TRBJ2-7	TGTGCCAGCAGCCCCGGGACTGTCTACGAGCAGTACTTC	CASSPGTVYEQYF
TRBD2	once	TRBV19	TRBJ2-3	TGTGCCAGTAGTATAGGGCTAGCGGGAGGGCCGGGAGATACGCAGTATTTT	CASSIGLAGGPGDTQYF
TRBD2	-	TRBV4-3	TRBJ2-3	TGCGCCAGCAGCCAAGATCCTGCGGGAGTTTATACGCAGTATTTT	CASSQDPAGVYTQYF
-	-	TRBV11-3	TRBJ2-1	TGTGCCAGCAGCTTAGATTTCGCGGGTGAGCAGTTCTTC	CASSLDFAGEQFF
TRBD1	-	TRBV7-2	TRBJ2-7	TGTGCCAGCAGCTCCGGGACAGGATCCTACGAGCAGTACTTC	CASSSGTGSYEQYF
TRBD2	-	TRBV7-9	TRBJ2-3	TGTGCCAGCAGCTTTTCTAGCGGGAGGGCCTGGGATACGCAGTATTTT	CASSFSSGRAWDTQYF
-	few	TRBV19	TRBJ2-4	TGTGCCAGCCAACAGGGAACCAAAAACATTCAGTACTTC	CASQQGTKNIQYF
-	-	TRBV5-1	TRBJ2-7	TGCGCCAGCAGCCCGCGGGATGGAGGCGAGCAGTACTTC	CASSPRDGGEQYF
-	-	TRBV4-1	TRBJ2-1	TGCGCCAGCAGCCAAAGAACTAGGGAAAGCTCCTACAATGAGCAGTTCTTC	CASSQRTRESSYNEQFF
TRBD1	-	TRBV7-2	TRBJ2-7	TGTGCCAGCAGCCCCCAGGGGGTGGGCTCCTACGAGCAGTACTTC	CASSPQGVGSYEQYF
TRBD1	-	TRBV18	TRBJ2-7	TGTGCCAGCTCACCGGGAGGACAGGGGGCGTGGGAGCAGTACTTC	CASSPGGQGAWEQYF
TRBD2	-	TRBV7-2	TRBJ2-5	TGTGCCAGCAGCTATTCTAGCGGCCAAGAGACCCAGTACTTC	CASSYSSGQETQYF
-	-	TRBV2	TRBJ2-7	TGTGCCAGCAGTGACGCGGGACCCCGGGACGAGCAGTACTTC	CASSDAGPRDEQYF
-	-	TRBV7-2	TRBJ2-3	TGTGCCAGCAGCGGGGGGACAGCAGCTGTCACAGATACGCAGTATTTT	CASSGGTAAVTDTQYF
-	-	TRBV5-4	TRBJ1-4	TGTGCCAGCAGTGAGACCGGGTCCCGCGGGGAAAAACTGTTTTTT	CASSETGSRGEKLFF
-	-	TRBV4-3	TRBJ2-2	TGCGCCAGCAGCCAAGAGCCCAGCGTCGTAGCCGGGGAGCTGTTTTTT	CASSQEPSVVAGELFF
-	few	TRBV4-3	TRBJ2-6	TGCGCCAGCTCCCTACTAGGCGGCTCTGGGGCCAACGTCCTGACTTTC	CASSLLGGSGANVLTF